The table lists the clone carrying this T cell receptor (beta chain) with many counts. Its cognate antigen is unknown. The data were obtained in a study of early T cells in non-severe SARS-CoV-2 infection. Study-wide background: Bulk RNA from unsorted whole blood was sequenced; chains were unpaired.

The CDR3 is 16 amino acids. Germline-derived CDR1 and CDR2 are MNHNY and SVGAGI (reference sequence). The ends were cut back, 6 bases at V and 6 bases at J, with 18 bases in the middle. A single record per CDR3 protein comes from TCRdb applying MiXCR to the 5' RACE reads. Altogether about 50,000 distinct CDR3 sequences are present, roughly 9.3% being singletons, with the ten largest covering about 15%. Study-level points and caveats: Comparison of clonotypes with VDJdb favored anti-spike CD8 responses while missing private and CD4 specificities.

Source material: whole blood. The sequence derives from an adult who was a healthcare worker with PCR-confirmed SARS-CoV-2 infection or an uninfected control (not recorded which). The chain uses TRBV6-6 and TRBJ1-6; D gene ambiguous. The CDR3 DNA follows: TGTGCCAGCAGCCTCCCGTGGGCGGCTGGTAATTCACCCCTCCACTTT. It codes for CASSLPWAAGNSPLHF.